The 17 T cell receptor beta chains below all came from one sample that was sequenced in a study of blood T cell repertoires in COVID-19. Sequencing used immunoSEQ multiplex PCR; TCRdb keeps in-frame clones, though not all of them. Here the sample spans 350,000 to 400,000 clones, more than 75% being singletons. The sample was PBMCs or T cells enriched from blood (not recorded which). These receptors were obtained from a man in his forties in a cohort exposed to, infected with or recovered from COVID-19 (not recorded which).

This chain joins TRBV5-1 and TRBJ2-7; 7 bases map to TRBD2. Germline V gene lookup returns CDR1 SGHRS and CDR2 YFSETQ. V was pared by 0 bases and J by 2 bases, with 5 bases of the junction left unmatched. This CDR3 is built from 15 residues. The CDR3 DNA reads as TGCGCCAGCAGCTTGGCCCAGCGGGGACCCTACGAGCAGTACTTC. Its translation is CASSLAQRGPYEQYF.

The rearrangement links TRBV19 to TRBJ2-2, with 9 positions matching TRBD2. The CDR3 has 16 residues. Germline lookup yields CDR1 LNHDA and CDR2 SQIVND (reference sequence). The V segment lost 4 bases and the J segment 3 bases; nucleotides outside the gene matches: 6. This chain's CDR3 is CASSTSGMRDTGELFF. CDR3 DNA sequence: TGTGCCAGTAGTACTAGCGGGATGAGGGACACCGGGGAGCTGTTTTTT.

The chain couples TRBV9 to TRBJ1-2, with TRBD1 matching 8 bases. Germline trimming cut 2 bases from V and 0 bases from J; bases unmatched to any gene: 3. In germline, CDR1 is SGDLS, CDR2 YYNGEE. This CDR3 has 15 amino acids. The CDR3 sequence: CASSVGQAANYGYTF. Written as DNA, the CDR3 is TGTGCCAGCAGCGTGGGACAGGCAGCTAACTATGGCTACACCTTC.

The rearrangement links TRBV5-6 to TRBJ1-5, with a weak D call TRBD1 (5 bases). This CDR3 is 14 amino acids long. The germline V gene has CDR1 SGHDT and CDR2 YYEEEE. Trimming removed 4 bases at V and 5 bases at J, with 13 bases between. CDR3 sequence: CASSGGGRDQPQHF. Here the CDR3 DNA reads TGTGCCAGCAGCGGCGGGGGAAGGGATCAGCCCCAGCATTTT.

The V call is TRBV5-1, the J call TRBJ2-7, with a tentative D call TRBD2 (7 bases). Trimming left V 0 bases short and J 3 bases short, with 16 bases between. Germline values: CDR1 SGHRS, CDR2 YFSETQ. This CDR3 is built from 16 residues. Here the CDR3 DNA reads TGCGCCAGCAGCTTGGCCGAGGGGGGAGGGAGCTACGAGCAGTACTTC. Protein: CASSLAEGGGSYEQYF.

The chain uses TRBV11-2 and TRBJ2-1; D gene ambiguous. V dropped 3 bases and J dropped 7 bases, with 4 bases sitting between them. This CDR3 is built from 11 residues. The V gene's germline CDR1 is SGHAT and CDR2 FQNNGV. Written as DNA, the CDR3 is TGTGCCAGCAGCTTTGTAAATGAGCAGTTCTTC. It encodes CASSFVNEQFF.

The V gene is TRBV5-1, the J gene TRBJ1-1, with TRBD1 matching over 9 bases. The CDR3 sequence is 14 residues long. The J segment lost 1 base and the V segment lost 5 bases, leaving 3 bases of the junction unmatched. CDR1 and CDR2 (germline): SGHRS, YFSETQ. The CDR3 protein is CASSSDRGNTEAFF. CDR3 DNA: TGCGCCAGCAGTTCGGACAGGGGGAACACTGAAGCTTTCTTT.

The chain links TRBV30 to TRBJ1-3; D gene ambiguous. The CDR3 consists of 12 residues. The germline V gene encodes CDR1 GTSNPN and CDR2 SVGIG (reference sequence). Between the trimmed V and J ends, which lost 4 bases and 0 bases, there was a span of 4 bases. The CDR3 DNA sequence: TGTGCCTGGACTAGCTCTGGAAACACCATATATTTT. Protein: CAWTSSGNTIYF.

V is TRBV3-1 (or the pseudogene TRBV3-2) and J is TRBJ2-2; 12 bases agree with TRBD1. Germline loops: CDR1 LGHDT, CDR2 YNNKEL (reference sequence). This CDR3 spans 17 amino acids. V shed 3 bases, J shed 2 bases, and the junction held 4 bases outside the gene matches. The CDR3 DNA reads TGTGCCAGCAGCCAGCCCGGGACAGGGGGCAACACCGGGGAGCTGTTTTTT. Protein product: CASSQPGTGGNTGELFF.

The chain uses TRBV14 and TRBJ1-2, with 9 positions matching TRBD1. Germline CDR1 and CDR2: SGHDN and FVKESK. Germline trimming cut 1 base from V and 6 bases from J; bases unmatched to any gene: 3. This CDR3 region has 14 residues. CDR3 sequence reads: CASSQAGTGNGYTF. The CDR3 coding sequence is TGTGCCAGCAGCCAAGCCGGGACAGGGAATGGCTACACCTTC.

This rearrangement joins TRBV5-1 to TRBJ2-6; D possibly corresponds to TRBD1 (6 bases). This CDR3 comprises 16 residues. V lost 3 bases and J 0 bases, leaving 10 bases between the germline ends. Looked up from germline, CDR1 is SGHRS and CDR2 is YFSETQ. Here the CDR3 reads CASSSSGDSGANVLTF. The CDR3 coding sequence is TGCGCCAGCAGCTCCTCAGGGGACTCTGGGGCCAACGTCCTGACTTTC.

The genes are TRBV3-1 (or the pseudogene TRBV3-2) and TRBJ2-1, with D unresolved. Trimming shortened V by 4 bases and J by 3 bases, and 7 bases separated the two germline ends. This CDR3 contains 13 residues. In germline, CDR1 is LGHDT, CDR2 YNNKEL (reference sequence). The CDR3 DNA is TGTGCCAGCAGCCTTCCGGGCTACAATGAGCAGTTCTTC. Encoded protein: CASSLPGYNEQFF.

The rearrangement links TRBV19 to TRBJ2-7; 14 bases line up with TRBD2. The J segment lost 6 bases and the V segment lost 2 bases, leaving 3 bases of the junction unmatched. Germline CDR1 and CDR2: LNHDA and SQIVND (reference sequence). CDR3 size: 15 residues. CDR3 protein: CASSISGLAGGEQYF. The DNA for the CDR3 is TGTGCCAGTAGTATATCCGGACTAGCGGGAGGCGAGCAGTACTTC.

A few counts support this clone. The chain couples TRBV3-1 (or the pseudogene TRBV3-2) to TRBJ2-1, with 7 bases lining up with TRBD2. Germline V gene lookup returns CDR1 LGHDT and CDR2 YNNKEL (reference sequence). V lost 5 bases and J lost 5; bases outside the gene matches: 6. The CDR3 has 14 residues. The CDR3 DNA reads as TGTGCCAGCAGCAGACTAGCAGATAACAATGAGCAGTTCTTC. Protein product: CASSRLADNNEQFF.

The chain uses TRBV29-1 and TRBJ2-7, with a weak D call TRBD1 (6 bases). CDR1 and CDR2 (germline): SQVTM, ANQGSEA. The V and J ends lost 6 bases and 5 bases respectively, with 23 bases between them. CDR3 length: 15 residues. Here the CDR3 reads CSVSYLGHPRNEQYF. CDR3 nucleotide sequence: TGCAGCGTCTCCTATTTGGGACACCCTCGAAACGAGCAGTACTTC.

This clone was picked up one time. The chain combines TRBV10-2 with TRBJ2-7; 8 bases are shared with TRBD1. The CDR3 has 14 amino acids. V dropped 6 bases and J dropped 5; count of bases not matched to a gene: 9. CDR1 is WSHSY, CDR2 SAAADI, per germline. DNA for the CDR3: TGCGCCAGCAGGTTCGGGCAGGGGGCCCACGAGCAGTACTTC. Its protein is CASRFGQGAHEQYF.

The rearrangement uses TRBV7-8 and TRBJ1-1; D is perhaps TRBD1 (6 bases). In germline, CDR1 is SGHVS, CDR2 FQNEAQ. Trimming left V 5 bases short and J 0 bases short, with 13 bases between. This CDR3 is 15 amino acids long. The DNA of the CDR3 is TGTGCCAGCAGCCCACCCGGGACAATGAACACTGAAGCTTTCTTT. It translates to CASSPPGTMNTEAFF.